Listed below are T cell receptor beta chains from one sample, sequenced in a study of CD8+ T cells in alopecia areata. Sequencing used immunoSEQ multiplex PCR; TCRdb keeps in-frame clones, though not all of them. The sample lists roughly 98,000 clones; more than 55% were seen once. This sample comprised CD8+ T cells sorted from blood, obtained at week 4, from a patient treated with tofacitinib. The source is a human donor with alopecia areata. The CDR3 runs from the conserved cysteine through the conserved F or W. A D gene is named only where the DNA matches it firmly. Rows may omit the clone size; those that give it use once, few, many or a size class.

J | V | size | D | length | DNA | CDR3
TRBJ2-1 | TRBV5-1 | few | . | 15 | TGCGCCAGCAGCCCCCCTACGGCGATTGGGAATGAGCAGTTCTTC | CASSPPTAIGNEQFF
TRBJ1-1 | TRBV6-1 | . | . | 14 | TGTGCCAGCAGACTGGGGCAGATCAACACTGAAGCTTTCTTT | CASRLGQINTEAFF
TRBJ2-2 | TRBV9 | . | . | 13 | TGTGCCAGCAGCGTATGGGACACCGGGGAGCTGTTTTTT | CASSVWDTGELFF
TRBJ2-7 | TRBV7-9 | few | TRBD1 | 14 | TGTGCCAGCAGACGACAGGGGCAAACTGACGAGCAGTACTTC | CASRRQGQTDEQYF
TRBJ1-2 | TRBV27 | . | . | 11 | TGTGCCAGCAGGGGGTCCTATGGCTACACCTTC | CASRGSYGYTF
TRBJ2-5 | TRBV4-2 | . | TRBD2 | 17 | TGTGCCAGCAGCCTCCGAGGGAGCGGGGGGGCGTCAGAGACCCAGTACTTC | CASSLRGSGGASETQYF
TRBJ1-2 | TRBV29-1 | . | . | 16 | TGCAGCGCCCAAACGGACACCCCCCCGCCGGGGTATGGCTACACCTTC | CSAQTDTPPPGYGYTF
TRBJ2-2 | TRBV7-2 | once | . | 16 | TGTGCCAGCAGCCCGGACGGGGGTACGAACACCGGGGAGCTGTTTTTT | CASSPDGGTNTGELFF
TRBJ1-2 | TRBV5-6 | few | . | 11 | TGTGCCAGCAGCTTGTCCGACAGCTACACCTTC | CASSLSDSYTF
TRBJ2-1 | TRBV4-3 | . | TRBD2 | 18 | TGCGCCAGCAGCCAAGTCCCCGAACGACTAGCGGGGGACAATGAGCAGTTCTTC | CASSQVPERLAGDNEQFF
TRBJ2-2 | TRBV30 | few | . | 12 | TGTGCCTGGGACGTGAACACCGGGGAGCTGTTTTTT | CAWDVNTGELFF
TRBJ2-1 | TRBV15 | . | . | 16 | TGTGCCACCAGCAGGGATATGGGGGCGTCCTACAATGAGCAGTTCTTC | CATSRDMGASYNEQFF
TRBJ1-1 | TRBV25-1 | . | TRBD1 | 12 | TGTGCCAGCCAGGGACAGCCCTATCAAGCTTTCTTT | CASQGQPYQAFF
TRBJ2-4 | TRBV5-6 | . | TRBD1 | 14 | TGTGCCAGTAGCTTGGGACAGGGGCAAAACATTCAGTACTTC | CASSLGQGQNIQYF
TRBJ1-4 | TRBV27 | . | . | 12 | TGTGCCAGCAGTCCTGGGAGGACAGAACTGTTTTTT | CASSPGRTELFF
TRBJ1-2 | TRBV29-1 | . | TRBD1 | 13 | TGCAGCGTGGGAATAACAGGGGTGAATGGCTACACCTTC | CSVGITGVNGYTF
TRBJ2-5 | TRBV6-5 | . | TRBD2 | 14 | TGTGCCAGCAGAGCGCGGGGGGCACAAGAGACCCAGTACTTC | CASRARGAQETQYF
TRBJ2-2 | TRBV28 | . | TRBD2 | 16 | TGTGCCAGCAGGGGACTAGCGGGAACGAACACCGGGGAGCTGTTTTTT | CASRGLAGTNTGELFF
TRBJ1-2 | TRBV2 | few | . | 15 | TGTGCCAGCAGTGAAGTAGGTAGCGGATATTATGGCTACACCTTC | CASSEVGSGYYGYTF
TRBJ2-5 | TRBV5-1 | . | . | 14 | TGCGCCAGCAGCTTGGGGGAGGTGCAAGAGACCCAGTACTTC | CASSLGEVQETQYF
TRBJ2-4 | TRBV13 | . | TRBD1 | 15 | TGTGCCAGCAGCGGCGGACAGGGAGCCAAAAACATTCAGTACTTC | CASSGGQGAKNIQYF
TRBJ1-2 | TRBV13 | . | . | 13 | TGTGCCAGCAGCTTAGGAAGCTTGGGTGGCTACACCTTC | CASSLGSLGGYTF
TRBJ1-1 | TRBV27 | . | . | 15 | TGTGCCAGCAGTTTATCCGGCCCCATGAACACTGAAGCTTTCTTT | CASSLSGPMNTEAFF
TRBJ2-7 | TRBV29-1 | . | . | 12 | TGCAGCGTTCCAGGGGACTCCTACGAGCAGTACTTC | CSVPGDSYEQYF
TRBJ1-1 | TRBV4-2 | few | TRBD1 | 14 | TGTGCCAGCAGCCCCGGACAGGGGAGCACTGAAGCTTTCTTT | CASSPGQGSTEAFF
TRBJ1-6 | TRBV27 | . | TRBD1 | 17 | TGTGCCAGCAGTTTGGCTCCCGGGGACAGGTTCAATTCACCCCTCCACTTT | CASSLAPGDRFNSPLHF
TRBJ1-1 | TRBV7-9 | . | . | 15 | TGTGCCAGCACCCCTACGGGCCAAATGAACACTGAAGCTTTCTTT | CASTPTGQMNTEAFF
TRBJ2-7 | TRBV9 | few | . | 15 | TGTGCCAGCAGCTTCGCCAGCGGGCAGCCCTACGAGCAGTACTTC | CASSFASGQPYEQYF
TRBJ2-7 | TRBV27 | . | . | 14 | TGTGCCAGCAGCCCGGGGCCAGGGGACTACGAGCAGTACTTC | CASSPGPGDYEQYF
TRBJ2-1 | TRBV29-1 | few | . | 14 | TGCAGCGTCGGCCGGGACAACTACTACAATGAGCAGTTCTTC | CSVGRDNYYNEQFF
TRBJ2-1 | TRBV30 | . | TRBD2 | 15 | TGTGCCTGGTCCATCCTAGCGGGCCTTGCCAATGAGCAGTTCTTC | CAWSILAGLANEQFF
TRBJ2-5 | TRBV7-9 | . | TRBD1 | 18 | TGTGCCAGCAGCTTAGCGGCGGGCAGGGGGCGAGGCGTTGGGACCCAGTACTTC | CASSLAAGRGRGVGTQYF
TRBJ2-1 | TRBV2 | once | TRBD2 | 15 | TGTGCCAGCAGTGGACTAGCGAGCTCCTACAATGAGCAGTTCTTC | CASSGLASSYNEQFF
TRBJ2-2 | TRBV5-6 | . | . | 16 | TGTGCCAGCAGCCCCGCCGGGACCACGTTCGTCGGGGAGCTGTTTTTT | CASSPAGTTFVGELFF
TRBJ2-7 | TRBV29-1 | . | . | 12 | TGCAGCGTGAAAATTTACGGGTACGAGCAGTACTTC | CSVKIYGYEQYF
TRBJ2-7 | TRBV30 | . | TRBD2 | 14 | TGTGCCTCAAGTAGCGGGACACCTTTGTACGAGCAGTACTTC | CASSSGTPLYEQYF
TRBJ1-6 | TRBV5-1 | . | TRBD1 | 15 | TGCGCCAGCAGCTGGGGGACAGCAGGGGATTCACCCCTCCACTTT | CASSWGTAGDSPLHF
TRBJ2-5 | TRBV27 | few | . | 12 | TGTGCCAGCAAAACACAGGGAGAGACCCAGTACTTC | CASKTQGETQYF
TRBJ2-7 | TRBV27 | . | . | 13 | TGTGCCACCCCCCCGCAGCGATACTACGAGCAGTACTTC | CATPPQRYYEQYF
TRBJ2-3 | TRBV4-3 | many | TRBD2 | 15 | TGCGCCAGCAGCCCTGGGACTAGCGGCTCCGATACGCAGTATTTT | CASSPGTSGSDTQYF
TRBJ1-2 | TRBV29-1 | . | TRBD1 | 13 | TGCAGCGTGCTGGACAGGTCCAACTATGGCTACACCTTC | CSVLDRSNYGYTF
TRBJ2-1 | TRBV27 | . | . | 14 | TGTGCCAGCAGTTTGGGACCGTGGGGTAGTGAGCAGTTCTTC | CASSLGPWGSEQFF